The clone carrying this TCR beta chain occurred a few times. Germline V gives CDR1 LNHNV, CDR2 YYDKDF (reference sequence). The CDR3 contains 14 residues. The ends were cut back, 0 bases at V and 0 bases at J, with 2 bases in the middle. This sample was included in a study of T-cell reconstitution after alpha-beta-depleted transplantation in children. It was with unique molecular identifiers that the TCRbeta library was prepared. TCRdb re-called the PCR reads through MiXCR, storing one row per CDR3 protein. The sample consists of hundreds of thousands of distinct CDR3 sequences, about 24% of them appearing once.

The chain employs TRBV15 and TRBJ2-2; D is undetermined. The origin of this receptor is a female patient between 2 and 15 years old who had a stem cell transplant for congenital amegakaryocytic thrombocytopenia, so the T cells may come from the graft donor. This specimen consisted of PBMCs, mostly from graft donor cells, obtained 360 days after TCRalphabeta/CD19-depleted stem cell transplant. CDR3 loop: CATSRDPNTGELFF. As DNA, the CDR3 is TGTGCCACCAGCAGAGACCCGAACACCGGGGAGCTGTTTTTT.